This T cell receptor (beta chain) was obtained from a study of T-cell reconstitution after alpha-beta-depleted transplantation in children. This clonotype was observed many times. Germline V gives CDR1 SQVTM, CDR2 ANQGSEA. The V end was cut by 6 bases, the J end by 11 bases, with 13 bases between. The CDR3 sequence is 10 residues long. Preparing the TCRbeta library involved the use of unique molecular identifiers. In TCRdb, the PCR reads were re-called with MiXCR into one record per CDR3 protein. The data contain about 610,000 distinct CDR3 sequences, about 10% of them singletons. This clonotype was obtained from a human donor who donated a stem cell graft to a child with acute myeloid leukemia. The chain employs TRBV29-1 and TRBJ1-1, with D unresolved. The sample consisted of PBMCs from the stem cell graft donor, taken from the stem cell graft. The CDR3 region is CSVANRAAFF. For the CDR3, the DNA is TGCAGCGTAGCCAATAGGGCCGCTTTCTTT.